This T cell receptor (beta chain) came from a study of cytomegalovirus exposure and HLA in healthy donors. Findings and limits, study-wide: Associated with cytomegalovirus, according to the listing, were around 160 TCR beta chains. In an earlier analysis, productive rearrangement rates for most beta V segments clustered near 87% or 30%.

In the case of this clone: What it binds is not known.

Looked up from germline, CDR1 is MNHNS and CDR2 is SASEGT. The V and J ends lost 0 bases and 7 bases respectively, with 15 bases between them. This CDR3 is 16 amino acids long. Primers: 60 Vbeta forward and 13 Jbeta reverse. The method was immunoSEQ multiplex PCR; TCRdb's version includes in-frame clones alone and lacks a portion of them. This table has approximately 150,000 clones, 76% appearing once. The clonotype was recovered from a woman aged 35 to 49 in good health and CMV-seronegative. Sequencing input: PBMCs. V usage is TRBV6-1 and J usage is TRBJ1-4; D is undetermined. In DNA, the CDR3 is TGTGCCAGCAGTGAAGCCAAAGGGAGGGTGGGTGAAAAACTGTTTTTT. Amino acids: CASSEAKGRVGEKLFF.